This T cell receptor beta chain appears in the sequencing data of a study of blood T cells in healthy people across ages. Using a J-beta primer mix together with a sample-barcoded 5' primer, a second PCR was run for roughly 7 to 12 cycles. TCRdb passed the 5' RACE reads through MiXCR, listing each CDR3 protein once. Here the sample spans nearly 800,000 distinct CDR3 sequences, around a quarter being singletons. A few counts support this clonotype. The germline gives CDR1 SQVTM, CDR2 ANQGSEA. CDR3 length: 14 amino acids. Trimming took off 4 bases at V and 0 bases at J, with 9 bases between the two ends. The sample was also linked to a second study, of T cells of mothers and their children.

The receptor was derived from a boy aged 5-17 years in good health. The sequenced material came from blood. The chain employs TRBV29-1 and TRBJ2-2; weak D call: TRBD1 (5 bases). CDR3 in DNA: TGCAGCGTTGGGGGCAGAGCGAACACCGGGGAGCTGTTTTTT. It codes for CSVGGRANTGELFF.